This entry lists 10 T cell receptor beta chains sequenced from one sample in a study of OX40 agonist ivuxolimab in advanced cancers. Data came from immunoSEQ multiplex PCR; TCRdb stores just in-frame clones and leaves some out. The sample shows about 72,000 clones, roughly 80% of them seen only once. The sample consisted of CD4+ or CD8+ T cells sorted from blood, taken in a trial of the OX40 agonist ivuxolimab. All receptors come from an adult with an advanced solid tumor such as melanoma, head and neck, liver or kidney cancer.

This clone was observed a few times. This rearrangement joins TRBV7-3 to TRBJ1-1, with 8 nucleotides matching TRBD1. Germline trimming cut 6 bases from V and 5 bases from J; bases unmatched to any gene: 8. The CDR3 covers 14 residues. The germline CDR1 and CDR2 sequences are SGHTA and FQGTGA. This CDR3 reads CASSRTGHGTEAFF. The CDR3 coding sequence is TGTGCCAGCAGTCGGACAGGGCACGGGACTGAAGCTTTCTTT. Variable domain in full (rest from reference TRBV7-3 and TRBJ1-1): GAGVSQTPSNKVTEKGKYVELRCDPISGHTALYWYRQSLGQGPEFLIYFQGTGAADDSGLPNDRFFAVRPEGSVSTLKIQRTERGDSAVYLCASSRTGHGTEAFFGQGTRLTVV.

The chain joins TRBV7-9 to TRBJ1-2, with D tentatively TRBD1 (5 bases). V lost 4 bases to trimming and J lost 10 bases, with 31 bases between them. CDR1 and CDR2 (germline): SEHNR, FQNEAQ (reference sequence). CDR3 length: 18 residues. The CDR3: CASSSSPGTSYSSGVYTF. For the CDR3, the DNA is TGTGCCAGCAGCTCAAGCCCGGGGACTTCCTACAGCTCCGGTGTCTACACCTTC.

The chain links TRBV2 to TRBJ1-2; D is perhaps TRBD1 (5 bases). V lost 3 bases and J 4 bases, leaving 6 bases between the germline ends. This CDR3 has 12 amino acids. The germline V gene encodes CDR1 SNHLY and CDR2 FYNNEI. DNA of the CDR3: TGTGCCAGCAGTGAGGGACTCTATGGCTACACCTTC. Amino acids: CASSEGLYGYTF.

The gene calls are TRBV18 and TRBJ2-7; either TRBD1 or TRBD2 may supply D (5 bases each). The V end lost 6 bases, the J end lost 9 bases, and 15 bases lay between the germline ends. The CDR3 consists of 12 residues. Germline V lookup: CDR1 KGHSH, CDR2 LQKENI. The CDR3 nucleotides are TGTGCCAGCTCGGGGGAGATAATGGGGCAGTACTTC. Protein: CASSGEIMGQYF.

V and J are TRBV2 and TRBJ1-2, with D tentatively TRBD1 (6 bases). Trimming removed 8 bases at V and 7 bases at J, with 20 bases between. Germline V gene sequence: CDR1 SNHLY, CDR2 FYNNEI. The CDR3 extends over 14 amino acids. CDR3 loop: CASHNGGQLVGYTF. CDR3 nucleotide sequence: TGTGCCAGCCATAACGGGGGGCAGCTGGTTGGCTACACCTTC.

This sequence joins TRBV4-1 and TRBJ2-3; 12 nucleotides align to TRBD2. This CDR3 is 16 amino acids long. CDR1 and CDR2 from the germline V gene are MGHRA and YSYEKL. J was trimmed by 5 bases and V by 0 bases; bases with no gene match: 3. CDR3 region: CASSQEQTSGRDTQYF. The CDR3 DNA is TGCGCCAGCAGCCAAGAGCAGACTAGCGGGAGAGATACGCAGTATTTT.

A few counts support this clone. The chain uses TRBV29-1 and TRBJ2-3; D may correspond to TRBD1 or TRBD2 (5 bases each). The CDR3 length is 21 residues. CDR1 is SQVTM, CDR2 ANQGSEA, per germline. V was cut by 6 bases and J by 6 bases, with 40 bases left in between. CDR3 sequence (DNA): TGCAGCGTGTACGAACCGGGACCTTTCAGGGCAGGACCCTACGAAGTGGATACGCAGTATTTT. Its protein product is CSVYEPGPFRAGPYEVDTQYF.

The chain recombines TRBV4-1 with TRBJ2-3; 9 bases are a match to TRBD2. The CDR3 is 16 amino acids. V dropped 4 bases and J dropped 0; count of bases not matched to a gene: 5. Germline assignment: CDR1 MGHRA and CDR2 YSYEKL. In DNA, the CDR3 is TGCGCCAGCAGCCGGAAAAGCGGGGGGAGCACAGATACGCAGTATTTT. Its protein product is CASSRKSGGSTDTQYF.

As regards this clone: The sample has other DNA sequences that encode this CDR3 too. The chain recombines TRBV5-6 with TRBJ2-7; D remains unclear. Germline CDR1 and CDR2: SGHDT and YYEEEE. The ends were cut back, 0 bases at V and 2 bases at J, with 6 bases in the middle. This CDR3 contains 13 residues. The CDR3 is CASSLGGPYEQYF. The CDR3 region has the DNA TGTGCCAGCAGCTTGGGGGGTCCCTACGAGCAGTACTTC.

The V gene is TRBV6-1, the J gene TRBJ2-2, with 11 bases aligning to TRBD1. V was clipped by 7 bases and J by 5 bases; unmatched bases: 3. Germline-derived CDR1 and CDR2 are MNHNS and SASEGT. The CDR3 runs to 14 residues. The CDR3 sequence is CASKGQGGTGELFF. In DNA form, the CDR3 reads TGTGCCAGCAAGGGACAGGGGGGAACCGGGGAGCTGTTTTTT.